The 7 T cell receptor beta chains below were found in one sample sequenced in a study of T cells after yellow fever vaccination. TCRdb independently ran MiXCR on the 5' RACE reads; one entry per CDR3 protein. The data contain some 390,000 distinct CDR3 sequences, roughly 6.2% of them seen just once; the ten biggest clones take up approximately 15%. The sample here was PBMCs, taken 5 days after the yellow fever booster vaccination. These receptors all come from a man aged 25-45 years who received the YFV17D yellow fever vaccine.

The rearrangement links TRBV5-1 to TRBJ2-7; D is uncertain. With 7 bases removed from V and 2 bases from J, the gap between germline ends came to 13 bases. The CDR3 loop spans 13 amino acids. CDR1 and CDR2 from the germline V gene are SGHRS and YFSETQ. As DNA, the CDR3 is TGCGCCAGCCAACCGGGCGGAACCTACGAGCAGTACTTC. It yields the protein CASQPGGTYEQYF.

This clonotype showed up just a few times. The chain combines TRBV7-2 with TRBJ1-2; 7 bases line up with TRBD1. The V and J ends lost 5 bases and 0 bases, in that order; junction bases with no gene match: 3. CDR3 length equals 14 residues. Germline values: CDR1 SGHTA, CDR2 FQGNSA. The DNA for the CDR3 is TGTGCCAGCAGCGTGGGACAGCCTAACTATGGCTACACCTTC. Amino acid sequence: CASSVGQPNYGYTF.

This chain joins TRBV5-1 and TRBJ2-3; D gene unclear. The CDR3 runs 14 residues. CDR1 SGHRS and CDR2 YFSETQ come from the germline V gene. V was clipped by 1 base and J by 2 bases, with 8 bases between them. The CDR3 sequence: CASSLTSPTDTQYF. In nucleotides, the CDR3 is TGCGCCAGCAGCTTGACAAGCCCCACAGATACGCAGTATTTT.

The chain combines TRBV18 with TRBJ1-1; D ambiguous. The germline CDR1 and CDR2 sequences are KGHSH and LQKENI. There are 13 residues in the CDR3. The V end was cut by 5 bases, the J end by 3 bases, with 10 bases between. As DNA, the CDR3 is TGTGCCAGCTCAGATAGGATGGACACTGAAGCTTTCTTT. Its translation is CASSDRMDTEAFF. Based on the CDR3 plus reference TRBV18 and TRBJ1-1, the full variable domain is NAGVMQNPRHLVRRRGQEARLRCSPMKGHSHVYWYRQLPEEGLKFMVYLQKENIIDESGMPKERFSAEFPKEGPSILRIQQVVRGDSAAYFCASSDRMDTEAFFGQGTRLTVV.

This clonotype was recorded many times. The V and J genes are TRBV12-3 or TRBV12-4 and TRBJ2-4; 7 nucleotides line up with TRBD2. This CDR3 has 15 residues. Trimming took 7 bases from V and 7 from J; bases not matched to a gene: 13. The CDR3 protein is CASTLGGTLANIQYF. The CDR3 bases are TGTGCCAGCACCTTGGGGGGGACGCTAGCGAACATTCAGTACTTC.

The chain joins TRBV15 to TRBJ2-2, with D maybe TRBD1 (5 bases). The CDR3 is made up of 16 amino acids. Germline V gives CDR1 LNHNV, CDR2 YYDKDF (reference sequence). V was pared by 3 bases and J by 8 bases, with 19 bases between. CDR3 DNA sequence: TGTGCCACCAGCAGTACAGGATCCTGGTCTGAAGGGGAGCTGTTTTTT. It translates to CATSSTGSWSEGELFF.

This clonotype was counted ten times or more. The chain recombines TRBV28 with TRBJ1-1, with D tentatively TRBD1 (5 bases). The CDR3 is 14 residues long. With 6 bases removed from V and 6 bases from J, the gap between germline ends came to 17 bases. Germline loops: CDR1 MDHEN, CDR2 SYDVKM. Here the CDR3 DNA reads TGTGCCAGCAGCCCCTCGGGGGGGAGTTCTGAAGCTTTCTTT. Protein sequence: CASSPSGGSSEAFF. The full variable domain, completed using reference TRBV28 and TRBJ1-1, is DVKVTQSSRYLVKRTGEKVFLECVQDMDHENMFWYRQDPGLGLRLIYFSYDVKMKEKGDIPEGYSVSREKKERFSLILESASTNQTSMYLCASSPSGGSSEAFFGQGTRLTVV.